The 29 T cell receptor beta chains below were found in one sample sequenced in a study of shared clonotypes between healthy human individuals. Only in-frame clones appear in the TCRdb table, and some are missing; sequencing was by immunoSEQ multiplex PCR. This table has approximately 980,000 clones, over 60% appearing once. Sample: memory CD4+ T cells sorted from blood. Subset described: CD45RA-negative fraction. These receptors came from a man between 18 and 29 years old in good health.

Regarding this clone: Other DNA sequences in the same sample also yield this CDR3. The chain is built from TRBV18 and TRBJ2-3; D is uncertain. With 0 bases removed from V and 4 bases from J, the gap between germline ends came to 8 bases. This CDR3 contains 14 residues. In germline, CDR1 is KGHSH, CDR2 LQKENI. The CDR3 here is CASSPPVGSDTQYF. CDR3 sequence (DNA): TGTGCCAGCTCACCACCAGTAGGGTCAGATACGCAGTATTTT. Together with reference TRBV18 and TRBJ2-3, the CDR3 gives the full variable domain: NAGVMQNPRHLVRRRGQEARLRCSPMKGHSHVYWYRQLPEEGLKFMVYLQKENIIDESGMPKERFSAEFPKEGPSILRIQQVVRGDSAAYFCASSPPVGSDTQYFGPGTRLTVL.

Details on this clone: At the DNA level, this CDR3 is encoded by other sequences in the same sample as well. The chain is built from TRBV11-3 and TRBJ2-1, with D maybe TRBD1 (6 bases). The CDR3 length is 15 residues. CDR1 SGHNT and CDR2 YENEEA come from the germline V gene. The V and J ends lost 0 bases and 0 bases respectively, with 6 bases between them. This chain's CDR3 is CASSLDRGSYNEQFF. Here the CDR3 DNA reads TGTGCCAGCAGCTTAGACAGGGGCTCCTACAATGAGCAGTTCTTC.

The rearrangement uses TRBV5-1 and TRBJ1-1; no firm D call. Germline lookup yields CDR1 SGHRS and CDR2 YFSETQ. Trimming stripped 4 bases from V and 2 bases from J, with 15 bases between. This CDR3 region has 15 residues. CDR3 amino acids: CASSLREGLNTEAFF. The CDR3 DNA follows: TGCGCCAGCAGCCTGCGGGAGGGCCTAAACACTGAAGCTTTCTTT.

The chain uses TRBV6-1 and TRBJ1-1; D uncertain. Germline V CDR1 and CDR2: MNHNS, SASEGT. This CDR3 region has 13 residues. V was shortened by 4 bases and J by 0 bases, with 6 bases between the two germline ends. CDR3 bases: TGTGCCAGCAGTGTTTCATTGAACACTGAAGCTTTCTTT. This gives the protein CASSVSLNTEAFF.

The chain joins TRBV30 to TRBJ2-7; TRBD1 aligns across 8 bases. Germline V gene data show CDR1 as GTSNPN and CDR2 as SVGIG (reference sequence). The V gene end was trimmed by 7 bases and the J gene end by 6 bases; junction bases not matched to a gene: 8. This CDR3 is 12 amino acids long. The CDR3 DNA reads TGTGCCTACCGGGACAGGATCATCGAGCAGTACTTC. It translates to CAYRDRIIEQYF.

V is TRBV7-2 and J is TRBJ2-5; 7 bases are a match to TRBD2. The junction had 10 bases not matched to a gene; V was cut back by 5 bases and J by 4 bases. The CDR3 is 15 amino acids. CDR1 is SGHTA, CDR2 FQGNSA, per germline. The CDR3 DNA reads TGTGCCAGCAGCCCTCAAGCGGGACCGGGAGAGACCCAGTACTTC. This codes for CASSPQAGPGETQYF.

This clone was seen at least ten times. The J gene is TRBJ2-1, the V gene TRBV7-2, with D possibly being TRBD2 (5 bases). The V end was cut by 5 bases, the J end by 9 bases, with 11 bases between. The CDR3 spans 12 residues. Looked up from germline, CDR1 is SGHTA and CDR2 is FQGNSA. The CDR3 DNA reads as TGTGCCAGCAGCGAGGGCAAGGGTGAGCAGTTCTTC. The encoded protein is CASSEGKGEQFF.

This chain links TRBV7-2 with TRBJ1-1, with TRBD1 as a possible D gene (6 bases). Germline lookup yields CDR1 SGHTA and CDR2 FQGNSA. The CDR3 is 12 residues long. Between the trimmed V and J ends, which lost 1 base and 10 bases, there was a span of 10 bases. CDR3 coding DNA: TGTGCCAGCAGCTTAGAAAGGGGGGCAGCTTTCTTT. Its protein product is CASSLERGAAFF. The full variable domain, in which reference TRBV7-2 and TRBJ1-1 provide the parts outside the CDR3, is GAGVSQSPSNKVTEKGKDVELRCDPISGHTALYWYRQSLGQGLEFLIYFQGNSAPDKSGLPSDRFSAERTGGSVSTLTIQRTQQEDSAVYLCASSLERGAAFFGQGTRLTVV.

The J gene is TRBJ1-4, the V gene TRBV5-1, with TRBD1 matching over 12 bases. This CDR3 is built from 23 residues. Looked up from germline, CDR1 is SGHRS and CDR2 is YFSETQ. V shed 0 bases, J shed 5 bases, and the junction held 23 bases outside the gene matches. CDR3 nucleotides: TGCGCCAGCAGCTTGGTCTACGGGGGACAGGGGGCTGTTTTGCCTTCTTTCAATGAAAAACTGTTTTTT. Its translation: CASSLVYGGQGAVLPSFNEKLFF.

Worth noting for this clone: Other DNA sequences in the sample encode the same CDR3. The CDR3 here is CASSPLEGTEAFF. CDR3 DNA: TGTGCCAGCTCACCACTTGAGGGCACTGAAGCTTTCTTT. V usage is TRBV18 and J usage is TRBJ1-1, with no clear D. The V gene lost 1 base and the J gene lost 4 bases, with 7 bases spanning the gap. Germline V CDR1 and CDR2: KGHSH, LQKENI. The CDR3 sequence is 13 residues long.

This clone was recorded many times. This chain joins TRBV6-1 and TRBJ2-5; D is possibly TRBD1 (5 bases). Germline V gene lookup returns CDR1 MNHNS and CDR2 SASEGT. The CDR3 sequence is 14 residues long. The V and J ends lost 2 bases and 1 base respectively, with 8 bases between them. The CDR3 coding sequence is TGTGCCAGCAGTGAAAACAGGCCCCAAGAGACCCAGTACTTC. Its translation: CASSENRPQETQYF.

V gene TRBV30 combines with J gene TRBJ2-1; D unresolved. This CDR3 has 13 amino acids. Germline V lookup: CDR1 GTSNPN, CDR2 SVGIG (reference sequence). V was trimmed by 1 base and J by 8 bases, leaving 12 bases between them. The CDR3 DNA follows: TGTGCCTGGAGTGGGCTTGGGGTCTATGAGCAGTTCTTC. Residues: CAWSGLGVYEQFF.

The V gene is TRBV28, the J gene TRBJ1-2; the D gene is possibly TRBD1 (6 bases). Germline V gene lookup returns CDR1 MDHEN and CDR2 SYDVKM. The CDR3 length is 16 residues. Trimming stripped 3 bases from V and 4 bases from J, with 18 bases between. This CDR3 reads CASSFPGGAIGYGYTF. The CDR3 nucleotides are TGTGCCAGCAGTTTCCCCGGGGGGGCAATTGGCTATGGCTACACCTTC.

The rearrangement uses TRBV2 and TRBJ1-2; D may be TRBD1 (5 bases). Trimming took 6 bases from V and 6 from J, leaving 14 bases between them. This CDR3 comprises 13 residues. In germline, CDR1 is SNHLY, CDR2 FYNNEI. The DNA for the CDR3 is TGTGCCAGCAGCTTCACCGGGACGGATGGCTACACCTTC. Amino acid sequence: CASSFTGTDGYTF.

The chain couples TRBV6-5 to TRBJ2-7; 11 bases map to TRBD2. The CDR3 totals 15 residues. CDR1 MNHEY and CDR2 SVGAGI come from the germline V gene. V lost 7 bases to trimming and J lost 5 bases; unmatched junction nucleotides: 10. For the CDR3, the DNA is TGTGCCAGCACAGCCCATAGCGGGAGGGCCCACGAGCAGTACTTC. Amino acid sequence: CASTAHSGRAHEQYF.

The V call is TRBV7-2, the J call TRBJ2-7; D is uncertain. This CDR3 is 15 amino acids long. CDR1 and CDR2 (germline): SGHTA, FQGNSA. The ends were cut back, 1 base at V and 0 bases at J, with 10 bases in the middle. CDR3: CASSLVRASSYEQYF. DNA for the CDR3: TGTGCCAGCAGCTTAGTCCGGGCTAGCTCCTACGAGCAGTACTTC.

Here the CDR3 reads CASKPTPGGEQFF. DNA of the CDR3: TGTGCCAGCAAACCAACACCCGGGGGTGAGCAGTTCTTC. This rearrangement joins TRBV7-3 to TRBJ2-1, with D perhaps TRBD2 (6 bases). The CDR3 sequence is 13 residues long. The germline V and J ends were trimmed by 7 bases and 9 bases, with 16 bases remaining between them. From germline, CDR1 is SGHTA and CDR2 FQGTGA.

This clone was detected once. This chain joins TRBV11-2 and TRBJ2-3; 14 bases align to TRBD2. Germline V gene data show CDR1 as SGHAT and CDR2 as FQNNGV. Trimming took 5 bases from V and 3 from J; bases not matched to a gene: 4. CDR3 length: 16 residues. The CDR3 is CASSRLAGGLTDTQYF. The DNA of the CDR3 is TGTGCCAGCAGCAGACTAGCGGGAGGGCTAACAGATACGCAGTATTTT.

The sample holds one count of this clone. The chain recombines TRBV30 with TRBJ1-6; no firm D call. The CDR3 has 16 amino acids. Trimming pared 1 base from V and 3 bases from J, leaving 13 bases between. Germline V gives CDR1 GTSNPN, CDR2 SVGIG (reference sequence). CDR3 coding DNA: TGTGCCTGGAGTGCCGCGCCCTTAAACTATAATTCACCCCTCCACTTT. This codes for CAWSAAPLNYNSPLHF.

This clone has more than one count but fewer than ten. The V and J genes are TRBV11-2 and TRBJ1-5; D unclear. The CDR3 contains 14 residues. The germline V and J ends were trimmed by 0 bases and 5 bases, with 8 bases remaining between them. Germline lookup yields CDR1 SGHAT and CDR2 FQNNGV. The chain's CDR3 is CASSLDNPDQPQHF. The CDR3, as DNA: TGTGCCAGCAGCTTAGATAACCCAGATCAGCCCCAGCATTTT. Full variable domain (missing parts from reference TRBV11-2 and TRBJ1-5): EAGVAQSPRYKIIEKRQSVAFWCNPISGHATLYWYQQILGQGPKLLIQFQNNGVVDDSQLPKDRFSAERLKGVDSTLKIQPAKLEDSAVYLCASSLDNPDQPQHFGDGTRLSIL.

This chain connects TRBV29-1 to TRBJ2-7; 9 nucleotides match TRBD2. This CDR3 spans 13 amino acids. Looked up from germline, CDR1 is SQVTM and CDR2 is ANQGSEA. With 6 bases clipped from V and 6 bases from J, the junction kept 9 bases outside the gene matches. The CDR3 nucleotides read TGCAGCGTCCTTAGCGGGAGTTCGCGCGAGCAGTACTTC. Translated, it gives CSVLSGSSREQYF.

V gene TRBV10-3 combines with J gene TRBJ1-2, with a weak D call TRBD1 (5 bases). The V end was cut by 0 bases, the J end by 10 bases, with 15 bases between. This CDR3 contains 14 residues. The germline CDR1 and CDR2 sequences are ENHRY and SYGVKD. In nucleotides, the CDR3 is TGTGCCATCAGTGAGTCATCAGTTAAGGGGACCTACACCTTC. It codes for CAISESSVKGTYTF.

The chain combines TRBV15 with TRBJ2-5; D ambiguous. Germline CDR1 LNHNV, CDR2 YYDKDF (reference sequence). This CDR3 spans 15 amino acids. Between the trimmed V and J ends, which lost 0 bases and 4 bases, there was a span of 12 bases. The CDR3 DNA sequence: TGTGCCACCAGCAGAGATGAAGGTAGTTCAGAGACCCAGTACTTC. This gives the protein CATSRDEGSSETQYF.

J is TRBJ2-7 and V is TRBV7-2; D not certain. This CDR3 comprises 13 residues. Germline values: CDR1 SGHTA, CDR2 FQGNSA. V gave up 1 base and J gave up 0 bases, with 4 bases separating them. The CDR3 DNA is TGTGCCAGCAGCTTAGTCCACTCCTACGAGCAGTACTTC. Amino acids: CASSLVHSYEQYF.

This clone was recorded once. The gene calls are TRBV9 and TRBJ2-3; possible D gene TRBD2, 7 bases. Germline V lookup: CDR1 SGDLS, CDR2 YYNGEE. The CDR3 spans 15 residues. V was trimmed by 2 bases and J by 5 bases, leaving 15 bases between them. CDR3 bases: TGTGCCAGCAGCGTGACGGGGGGCTGGTTAGATACGCAGTATTTT. The encoded protein is CASSVTGGWLDTQYF.

V is TRBV27 and J is TRBJ1-6; D call uncertain. The CDR3 is 16 amino acids. Trimming took off 0 bases at V and 9 bases at J, with 15 bases between the two ends. Germline values: CDR1 MNHEY, CDR2 SMNVEV (reference sequence). The DNA for the CDR3 is TGTGCCAGCAGTTTATCTGGCGAGTACTCCAGTTCACCCCTCCACTTT. This encodes CASSLSGEYSSSPLHF.

This chain uses TRBV4-2 with TRBJ2-1, with TRBD1 matching 9 bases. V lost 0 bases, J lost 7 bases, and 10 bases stayed unmatched. The CDR3 extends over 17 amino acids. Germline V gives CDR1 LGHNA, CDR2 YNFKEQ. This CDR3 reads CASSQDIKGQGQNEQFF. In nucleotides, the CDR3 is TGTGCCAGCAGCCAAGATATCAAGGGACAGGGTCAGAATGAGCAGTTCTTC.

The chain links TRBV4-2 to TRBJ1-5; TRBD1 is a possible D gene (5 bases). Trimming took off 0 bases at V and 7 bases at J, with 13 bases between the two ends. The CDR3 is 15 residues long. Looked up from germline, CDR1 is LGHNA and CDR2 is YNFKEQ. CDR3 region: CASSQEMGGGQPQHF. The CDR3 region has the DNA TGTGCCAGCAGCCAAGAAATGGGGGGGGGACAGCCCCAGCATTTT.

This clone was seen only a few times. This chain uses TRBV7-9 with TRBJ2-5; 9 bases map to TRBD2. The CDR3 extends over 15 amino acids. V shed 5 bases, J shed 5 bases, and the junction held 9 bases outside the gene matches. CDR1 and CDR2 (germline): SEHNR, FQNEAQ (reference sequence). CDR3 bases: TGTGCCAGCAGCCAACCGACTAGCGGAGCGGAGACCCAGTACTTC. This gives the protein CASSQPTSGAETQYF. Looking up the rest from reference TRBV7-9 and TRBJ2-5 gives the full variable domain: DTGVSQNPRHKITKRGQNVTFRCDPISEHNRLYWYRQTLGQGPEFLTYFQNEAQLEKSRLLSDRFSAERPKGSFSTLEIQRTEQGDSAMYLCASSQPTSGAETQYFGPGTRLLVL.